A selection of T cell receptor beta chains follows, all from one sample in a study of breast tumors, draining lymph nodes, adjacent tissues. MiXCR, applied by TCRdb to the multiplex PCR reads, yields one record per CDR3 protein. The repertoire has 130,000 or so distinct CDR3 sequences, less than 35% of them found once; the top ten carry about 2.5%. Sequencing was performed on axillary lymph node tissue. The receptors originated from a female donor with breast cancer. Some clones in this sample may be carry-over from other donors' samples. CDR3s include the opening cysteine and the closing phenylalanine or tryptophan. D genes are given only for firm matches. Size values are once, few and many counts, or a class for expanded clones, and some rows have none.

abundance,v_gene,j_gene,d_gene,CDR3nt,CDR3aa
NA,TRBV25-1,TRBJ2-7,NA,TGTGCCAGCAGTGAAGGGTACGAGCAGCACTTC,CASSEGYEQHF
many,TRBV7-6,TRBJ2-2,TRBD2,TGTGCCAGCGACCCTAGCGGGTCCGGGGAGCTGTTTTTT,CASDPSGSGELFF
many,TRBV7-8,TRBJ1-4,NA,TGTGCCAGCAGCTTAGTTCGCAGAAATAATGAAAAACTGTTTTTT,CASSLVRRNNEKLFF
many,TRBV7-2,TRBJ2-5,NA,TGTGCCAGCAGCTTAGGTTGGTTCGAAGAAGAGACCCAGCACTTC,CASSLGWFEEETQHF
many,TRBV28,TRBJ2-1,TRBD1,TGTGCCAGCAGTTTAACCGGGACAGCATACAATGAGCAGTTCTTC,CASSLTGTAYNEQFF
many,TRBV29-1,TRBJ2-1,NA,TGCAGCGTTTGGTCGTACAATGAGCAGTTCTTC,CSVWSYNEQFF
many,TRBV19,TRBJ2-2,NA,TGTGCCAGTAGTATAGTGGCTGGGGGGGGCATTAAGGCCGGGGAGCTGTTTTTT,CASSIVAGGGIKAGELFF
few,TRBV7-9,TRBJ2-1,TRBD2,TGTGCCAGCAGCTTGGGACTAGCGGGGGGGCCATACAATGAGCAGTTCTTC,CASSLGLAGGPYNEQFF
NA,TRBV27,TRBJ2-2,TRBD1,TGTGCCAGCTCTATAAACCCAGGGGGACAGGGACCTCCCGGGGAGCTGTTTTTT,CASSINPGGQGPPGELFF
many,TRBV27,TRBJ1-2,NA,TGTGCCAGCAGTTTAAGGTCAGGGGTTGGCTATGGCTACACCTTC,CASSLRSGVGYGYTF
NA,TRBV7-2,TRBJ2-3,NA,TGTGCCAGCAGCTTAAGGGCAGATACGCAGTATTTT,CASSLRADTQYF
many,TRBV18,TRBJ1-2,TRBD1,TGTGCCAGCTCACCCCCGACAGGGGACTATGGCTACACCTTC,CASSPPTGDYGYTF
NA,TRBV25-1,TRBJ1-5,NA,TGTGCCAGCAGTAAGGGGTCGGATAGCAATCAGCCCCAGCATTTT,CASSKGSDSNQPQHF
many,TRBV5-1,TRBJ1-2,TRBD1,TGCGCCAGCAGCCCGGAGGGGGCTGGCTACACCTTC,CASSPEGAGYTF
many,TRBV12-3/TRBV12-4,TRBJ2-5,NA,TGTGCCAGCAGTTTTAGTACAGAGAGGTTCGAGACCCAGTACTTC,CASSFSTERFETQYF
few,TRBV5-1,TRBJ1-1,TRBD1,TGCGCCAGCAGCTTGAGGACAGGACGAAACACTGAAGCTTTCTTT,CASSLRTGRNTEAFF
many,TRBV24-1,TRBJ2-5,NA,TGTGCCACCAGTGATTCTGGACCCCAAGAGACCCAGTACTTC,CATSDSGPQETQYF
NA,TRBV7-3,TRBJ1-1,NA,TGTGCCAGCAGCTTCCAACGGAACACTGAAGCTTTCTTT,CASSFQRNTEAFF
many,TRBV6-1,TRBJ1-2,NA,TGTGCCGGGGCGACTCTTGGCTATGGCTACACCTTC,CAGATLGYGYTF
many,TRBV27,TRBJ2-5,TRBD2,TGTGCCAGCAGCAAGCCGGGGGGAGAGACCCAGTACTTC,CASSKPGGETQYF
NA,TRBV29-1,TRBJ1-4,TRBD1,TGCAGCGTAAACCGGGACAGAGGAGAAAAACTGTTTTTT,CSVNRDRGEKLFF
many,TRBV19,TRBJ1-2,NA,TGTGCCAGTACCAACAGGGATCCCTATGGCTACACCTTC,CASTNRDPYGYTF
NA,TRBV5-1,TRBJ2-2,TRBD2,TGCGCCAGCAGCGGGACTAGCGGGGACACCGGGGAGCTGTTTTTT,CASSGTSGDTGELFF
many,TRBV7-6,TRBJ1-6,NA,TGTGCCAGCAGCCCCGAGGGGGAAGGGGTGAATTCACCCCTCCACTTT,CASSPEGEGVNSPLHF
few,TRBV5-4,TRBJ1-2,NA,TGTGCCAGCAGCTTATCAGCGGCCGTCGGCTACACCTTC,CASSLSAAVGYTF
many,TRBV19,TRBJ1-2,NA,TGTGCCAGTAGTCTCCTAGGGGGGACGGCCTATGGCTACACCTTC,CASSLLGGTAYGYTF